The T cell receptor (beta chain) described here comes from a study of T cell responses to AZD1222 COVID-19 vaccine. Notes on the study in general: Baseline seropositivity occurred in only a handful of AZD1222 recipients. The study found vaccine-associated CD4 TCRs spanning spike, dominant at 160-218 and 743-854. The reported proportion of spike-specific TCRs targeting unmutated variant regions was nearly half.

Notes on this clone: Its antigen is not identified.

This CDR3 region has 17 residues. J gave up 8 bases and V 1 base, and 13 bases lay outside the gene matches. Germline CDR1 is SEHNR and CDR2 is FQNEAQ (reference sequence). TCRdb's table, derived via immunoSEQ multiplex PCR, lists solely in-frame clones and lacks some. This table has under 90,000 clones, under 90% appearing once. The chain combines TRBV7-9 with TRBJ1-2, with TRBD1 matching over 10 bases. The sample consisted of peripheral blood, taken 28 days after the second AZD1222 dose. The TCR sequence derives from an adult who received the AZD1222 COVID-19 vaccine. The CDR3 nucleotides read TGTGCCAGCAGCTTAGTCGGGACAGGGGATAAACCTCAGGGCTACACCTTC. This sequence encodes CASSLVGTGDKPQGYTF.